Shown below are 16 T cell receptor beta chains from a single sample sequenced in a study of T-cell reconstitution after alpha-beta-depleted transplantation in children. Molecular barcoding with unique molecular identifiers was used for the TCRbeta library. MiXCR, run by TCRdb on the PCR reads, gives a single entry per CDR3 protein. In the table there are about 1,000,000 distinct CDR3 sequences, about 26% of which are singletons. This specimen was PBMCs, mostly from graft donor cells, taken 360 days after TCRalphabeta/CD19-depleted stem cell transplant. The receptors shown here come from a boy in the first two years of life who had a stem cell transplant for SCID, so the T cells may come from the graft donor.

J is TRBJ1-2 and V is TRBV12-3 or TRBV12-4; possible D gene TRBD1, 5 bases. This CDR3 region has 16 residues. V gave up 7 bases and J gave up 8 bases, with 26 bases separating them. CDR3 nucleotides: TGTGCCAGCACCTTCGACCGGGGCACACTCGGAGAGGGCTACACCTTC. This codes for CASTFDRGTLGEGYTF.

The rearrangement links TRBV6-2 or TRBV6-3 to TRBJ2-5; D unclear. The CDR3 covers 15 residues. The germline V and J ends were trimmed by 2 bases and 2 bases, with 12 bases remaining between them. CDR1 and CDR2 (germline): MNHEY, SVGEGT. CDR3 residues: CASSYLGQVQETQYF. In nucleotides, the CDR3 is TGTGCCAGCAGTTACCTGGGCCAGGTGCAAGAGACCCAGTACTTC.

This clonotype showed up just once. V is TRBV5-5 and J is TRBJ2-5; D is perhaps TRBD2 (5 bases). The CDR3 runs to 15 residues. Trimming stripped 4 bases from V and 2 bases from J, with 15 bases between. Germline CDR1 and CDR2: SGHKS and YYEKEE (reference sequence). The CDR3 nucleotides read TGTGCCAGCAGCCCGGAGGCTGTCTTACAAGAGACCCAGTACTTC. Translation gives CASSPEAVLQETQYF.

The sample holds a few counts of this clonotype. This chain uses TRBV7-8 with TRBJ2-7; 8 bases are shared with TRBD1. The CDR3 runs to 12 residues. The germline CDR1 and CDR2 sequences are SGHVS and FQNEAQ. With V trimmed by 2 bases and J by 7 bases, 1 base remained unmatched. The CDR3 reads CASSLRDREQYF. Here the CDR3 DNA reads TGTGCCAGCAGCTTACGGGACAGGGAGCAGTACTTC.

The CDR3 region has the DNA TGCGCCAGCAGCTTTAAGGACACCGGGGAGCTGTTTTTT. It is translated as CASSFKDTGELFF. The chain joins TRBV5-1 to TRBJ2-2; D is unresolved. CDR1 and CDR2 from the germline V gene are SGHRS and YFSETQ. Trimming stripped 2 bases from V and 3 bases from J, with 5 bases between. This CDR3 comprises 13 residues.

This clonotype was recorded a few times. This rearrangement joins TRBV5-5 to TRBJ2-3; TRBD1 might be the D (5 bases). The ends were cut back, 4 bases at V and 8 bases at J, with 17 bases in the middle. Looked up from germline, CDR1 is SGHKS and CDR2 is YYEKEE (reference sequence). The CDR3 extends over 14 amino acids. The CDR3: CASSLVNRFGTQYF. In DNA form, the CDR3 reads TGTGCCAGCAGCCTGGTGAACAGGTTTGGTACGCAGTATTTT.

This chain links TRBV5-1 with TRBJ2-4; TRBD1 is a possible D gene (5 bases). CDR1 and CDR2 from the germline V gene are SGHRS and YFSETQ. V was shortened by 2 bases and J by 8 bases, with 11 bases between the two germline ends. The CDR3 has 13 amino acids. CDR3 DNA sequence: TGCGCCAGCAGCTTTGAACCCAGGGACATTCAGTACTTC. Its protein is CASSFEPRDIQYF. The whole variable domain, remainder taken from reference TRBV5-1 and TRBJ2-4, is KAGVTQTPRYLIKTRGQQVTLSCSPISGHRSVSWYQQTPGQGLQFLFEYFSETQRNKGNFPGRFSGRQFSNSRSEMNVSTLELGDSALYLCASSFEPRDIQYFGAGTRLSVL.

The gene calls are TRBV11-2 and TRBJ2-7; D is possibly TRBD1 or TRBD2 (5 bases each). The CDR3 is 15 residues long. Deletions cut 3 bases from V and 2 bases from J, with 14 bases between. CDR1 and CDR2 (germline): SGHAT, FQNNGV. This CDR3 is CASSFSGDPAYEQYF. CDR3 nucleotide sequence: TGTGCCAGCAGCTTTTCCGGGGACCCCGCCTACGAGCAGTACTTC.

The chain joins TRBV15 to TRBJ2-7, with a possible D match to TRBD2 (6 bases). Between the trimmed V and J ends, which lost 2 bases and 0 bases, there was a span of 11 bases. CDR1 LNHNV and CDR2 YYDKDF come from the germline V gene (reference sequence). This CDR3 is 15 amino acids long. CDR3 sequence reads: CATSRLDGSSYEQYF. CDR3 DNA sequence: TGTGCCACCAGCAGACTGGACGGGAGCTCCTACGAGCAGTACTTC.

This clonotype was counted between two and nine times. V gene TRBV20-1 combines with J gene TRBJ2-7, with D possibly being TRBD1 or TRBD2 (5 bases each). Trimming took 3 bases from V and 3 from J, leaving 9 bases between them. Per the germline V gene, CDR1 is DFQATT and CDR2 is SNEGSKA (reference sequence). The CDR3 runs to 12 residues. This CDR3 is CSASSRGYEQYF. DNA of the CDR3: TGCAGTGCTAGCTCGAGGGGCTACGAGCAGTACTTC.

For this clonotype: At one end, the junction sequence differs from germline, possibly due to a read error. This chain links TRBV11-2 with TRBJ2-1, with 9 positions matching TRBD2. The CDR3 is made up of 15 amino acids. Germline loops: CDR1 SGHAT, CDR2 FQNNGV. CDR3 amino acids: CASSLGTSFPTNEVF. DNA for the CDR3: TGTGCCAGCAGCTTGGGGACTAGCTTTCCAACTAATGAGGTCTTC.

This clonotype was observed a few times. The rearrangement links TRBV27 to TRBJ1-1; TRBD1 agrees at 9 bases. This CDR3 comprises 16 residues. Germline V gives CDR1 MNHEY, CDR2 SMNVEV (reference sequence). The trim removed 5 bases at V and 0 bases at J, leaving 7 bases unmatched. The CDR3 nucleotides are TGTGCCAGCAGTAACGCACAGGGGGCGATGAACACTGAAGCTTTCTTT. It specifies CASSNAQGAMNTEAFF.

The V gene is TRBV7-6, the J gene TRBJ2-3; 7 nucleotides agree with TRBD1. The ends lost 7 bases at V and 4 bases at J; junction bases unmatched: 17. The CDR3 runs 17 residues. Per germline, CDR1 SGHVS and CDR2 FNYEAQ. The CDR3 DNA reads TGTGCCAGCACTCTATTATCAGACAGGGTGGGGGCAGATACGCAGTATTTT. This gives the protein CASTLLSDRVGADTQYF.

CDR3 residues: CATSGDRDYEQYF. The CDR3 DNA reads as TGTGCCACCAGTGGGGACAGAGACTACGAGCAGTACTTC. The V call is TRBV24-1, the J call TRBJ2-7, with TRBD1 matching 7 bases. This CDR3 contains 13 residues. CDR1 and CDR2 (germline): KGHDR, SFDVKD. V lost 5 bases, J lost 3 bases, and 3 bases stayed unmatched.

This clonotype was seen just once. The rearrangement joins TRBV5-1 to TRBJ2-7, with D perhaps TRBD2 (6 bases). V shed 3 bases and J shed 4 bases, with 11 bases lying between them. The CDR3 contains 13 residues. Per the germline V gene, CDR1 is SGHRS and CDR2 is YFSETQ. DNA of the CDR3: TGCGCCAGCAGCTCGGGGGAAAGGTACGAGCAGTACTTC. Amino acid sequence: CASSSGERYEQYF.

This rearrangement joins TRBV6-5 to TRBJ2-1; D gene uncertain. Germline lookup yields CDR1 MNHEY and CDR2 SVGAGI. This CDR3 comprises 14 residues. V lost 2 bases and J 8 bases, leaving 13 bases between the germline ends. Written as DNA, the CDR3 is TGTGCCAGCAGTTACGTGTACTGGGCGCATGAGCAGTTCTTC. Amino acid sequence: CASSYVYWAHEQFF.